This note documents a single T cell receptor beta chain sequence. Its antigen is still unknown. TCRdb passed the 5' RACE reads through MiXCR, listing each CDR3 protein once. The data hold a few thousand distinct CDR3 sequences, with under 9.5% observed a single time. Documented time point: sample taken at primary tumor resection. The source of the sample is a study of spatial heterogeneity in lung cancer. The study, taken as a whole, reports: The number of expanded tumor alpha and beta chains correlated with mutation number.

Trimming took 4 bases from V and 7 from J, leaving 22 bases between them. Germline CDR1 reads SNHLY; CDR2 reads FYNNEI. The CDR3 is 16 residues long. The chain has TRBV2 and TRBJ1-1; D possibly corresponds to TRBD1 (6 bases). Sequences were derived from lung tumor tissue, sampled at surgery. This sequence originates from a female donor with early-stage non-small cell lung cancer. The CDR3 sequence is CASSGGLGKSSVEAFF. CDR3 in DNA: TGTGCCAGCAGTGGGGGGCTCGGCAAATCCTCGGTTGAAGCTTTCTTT.